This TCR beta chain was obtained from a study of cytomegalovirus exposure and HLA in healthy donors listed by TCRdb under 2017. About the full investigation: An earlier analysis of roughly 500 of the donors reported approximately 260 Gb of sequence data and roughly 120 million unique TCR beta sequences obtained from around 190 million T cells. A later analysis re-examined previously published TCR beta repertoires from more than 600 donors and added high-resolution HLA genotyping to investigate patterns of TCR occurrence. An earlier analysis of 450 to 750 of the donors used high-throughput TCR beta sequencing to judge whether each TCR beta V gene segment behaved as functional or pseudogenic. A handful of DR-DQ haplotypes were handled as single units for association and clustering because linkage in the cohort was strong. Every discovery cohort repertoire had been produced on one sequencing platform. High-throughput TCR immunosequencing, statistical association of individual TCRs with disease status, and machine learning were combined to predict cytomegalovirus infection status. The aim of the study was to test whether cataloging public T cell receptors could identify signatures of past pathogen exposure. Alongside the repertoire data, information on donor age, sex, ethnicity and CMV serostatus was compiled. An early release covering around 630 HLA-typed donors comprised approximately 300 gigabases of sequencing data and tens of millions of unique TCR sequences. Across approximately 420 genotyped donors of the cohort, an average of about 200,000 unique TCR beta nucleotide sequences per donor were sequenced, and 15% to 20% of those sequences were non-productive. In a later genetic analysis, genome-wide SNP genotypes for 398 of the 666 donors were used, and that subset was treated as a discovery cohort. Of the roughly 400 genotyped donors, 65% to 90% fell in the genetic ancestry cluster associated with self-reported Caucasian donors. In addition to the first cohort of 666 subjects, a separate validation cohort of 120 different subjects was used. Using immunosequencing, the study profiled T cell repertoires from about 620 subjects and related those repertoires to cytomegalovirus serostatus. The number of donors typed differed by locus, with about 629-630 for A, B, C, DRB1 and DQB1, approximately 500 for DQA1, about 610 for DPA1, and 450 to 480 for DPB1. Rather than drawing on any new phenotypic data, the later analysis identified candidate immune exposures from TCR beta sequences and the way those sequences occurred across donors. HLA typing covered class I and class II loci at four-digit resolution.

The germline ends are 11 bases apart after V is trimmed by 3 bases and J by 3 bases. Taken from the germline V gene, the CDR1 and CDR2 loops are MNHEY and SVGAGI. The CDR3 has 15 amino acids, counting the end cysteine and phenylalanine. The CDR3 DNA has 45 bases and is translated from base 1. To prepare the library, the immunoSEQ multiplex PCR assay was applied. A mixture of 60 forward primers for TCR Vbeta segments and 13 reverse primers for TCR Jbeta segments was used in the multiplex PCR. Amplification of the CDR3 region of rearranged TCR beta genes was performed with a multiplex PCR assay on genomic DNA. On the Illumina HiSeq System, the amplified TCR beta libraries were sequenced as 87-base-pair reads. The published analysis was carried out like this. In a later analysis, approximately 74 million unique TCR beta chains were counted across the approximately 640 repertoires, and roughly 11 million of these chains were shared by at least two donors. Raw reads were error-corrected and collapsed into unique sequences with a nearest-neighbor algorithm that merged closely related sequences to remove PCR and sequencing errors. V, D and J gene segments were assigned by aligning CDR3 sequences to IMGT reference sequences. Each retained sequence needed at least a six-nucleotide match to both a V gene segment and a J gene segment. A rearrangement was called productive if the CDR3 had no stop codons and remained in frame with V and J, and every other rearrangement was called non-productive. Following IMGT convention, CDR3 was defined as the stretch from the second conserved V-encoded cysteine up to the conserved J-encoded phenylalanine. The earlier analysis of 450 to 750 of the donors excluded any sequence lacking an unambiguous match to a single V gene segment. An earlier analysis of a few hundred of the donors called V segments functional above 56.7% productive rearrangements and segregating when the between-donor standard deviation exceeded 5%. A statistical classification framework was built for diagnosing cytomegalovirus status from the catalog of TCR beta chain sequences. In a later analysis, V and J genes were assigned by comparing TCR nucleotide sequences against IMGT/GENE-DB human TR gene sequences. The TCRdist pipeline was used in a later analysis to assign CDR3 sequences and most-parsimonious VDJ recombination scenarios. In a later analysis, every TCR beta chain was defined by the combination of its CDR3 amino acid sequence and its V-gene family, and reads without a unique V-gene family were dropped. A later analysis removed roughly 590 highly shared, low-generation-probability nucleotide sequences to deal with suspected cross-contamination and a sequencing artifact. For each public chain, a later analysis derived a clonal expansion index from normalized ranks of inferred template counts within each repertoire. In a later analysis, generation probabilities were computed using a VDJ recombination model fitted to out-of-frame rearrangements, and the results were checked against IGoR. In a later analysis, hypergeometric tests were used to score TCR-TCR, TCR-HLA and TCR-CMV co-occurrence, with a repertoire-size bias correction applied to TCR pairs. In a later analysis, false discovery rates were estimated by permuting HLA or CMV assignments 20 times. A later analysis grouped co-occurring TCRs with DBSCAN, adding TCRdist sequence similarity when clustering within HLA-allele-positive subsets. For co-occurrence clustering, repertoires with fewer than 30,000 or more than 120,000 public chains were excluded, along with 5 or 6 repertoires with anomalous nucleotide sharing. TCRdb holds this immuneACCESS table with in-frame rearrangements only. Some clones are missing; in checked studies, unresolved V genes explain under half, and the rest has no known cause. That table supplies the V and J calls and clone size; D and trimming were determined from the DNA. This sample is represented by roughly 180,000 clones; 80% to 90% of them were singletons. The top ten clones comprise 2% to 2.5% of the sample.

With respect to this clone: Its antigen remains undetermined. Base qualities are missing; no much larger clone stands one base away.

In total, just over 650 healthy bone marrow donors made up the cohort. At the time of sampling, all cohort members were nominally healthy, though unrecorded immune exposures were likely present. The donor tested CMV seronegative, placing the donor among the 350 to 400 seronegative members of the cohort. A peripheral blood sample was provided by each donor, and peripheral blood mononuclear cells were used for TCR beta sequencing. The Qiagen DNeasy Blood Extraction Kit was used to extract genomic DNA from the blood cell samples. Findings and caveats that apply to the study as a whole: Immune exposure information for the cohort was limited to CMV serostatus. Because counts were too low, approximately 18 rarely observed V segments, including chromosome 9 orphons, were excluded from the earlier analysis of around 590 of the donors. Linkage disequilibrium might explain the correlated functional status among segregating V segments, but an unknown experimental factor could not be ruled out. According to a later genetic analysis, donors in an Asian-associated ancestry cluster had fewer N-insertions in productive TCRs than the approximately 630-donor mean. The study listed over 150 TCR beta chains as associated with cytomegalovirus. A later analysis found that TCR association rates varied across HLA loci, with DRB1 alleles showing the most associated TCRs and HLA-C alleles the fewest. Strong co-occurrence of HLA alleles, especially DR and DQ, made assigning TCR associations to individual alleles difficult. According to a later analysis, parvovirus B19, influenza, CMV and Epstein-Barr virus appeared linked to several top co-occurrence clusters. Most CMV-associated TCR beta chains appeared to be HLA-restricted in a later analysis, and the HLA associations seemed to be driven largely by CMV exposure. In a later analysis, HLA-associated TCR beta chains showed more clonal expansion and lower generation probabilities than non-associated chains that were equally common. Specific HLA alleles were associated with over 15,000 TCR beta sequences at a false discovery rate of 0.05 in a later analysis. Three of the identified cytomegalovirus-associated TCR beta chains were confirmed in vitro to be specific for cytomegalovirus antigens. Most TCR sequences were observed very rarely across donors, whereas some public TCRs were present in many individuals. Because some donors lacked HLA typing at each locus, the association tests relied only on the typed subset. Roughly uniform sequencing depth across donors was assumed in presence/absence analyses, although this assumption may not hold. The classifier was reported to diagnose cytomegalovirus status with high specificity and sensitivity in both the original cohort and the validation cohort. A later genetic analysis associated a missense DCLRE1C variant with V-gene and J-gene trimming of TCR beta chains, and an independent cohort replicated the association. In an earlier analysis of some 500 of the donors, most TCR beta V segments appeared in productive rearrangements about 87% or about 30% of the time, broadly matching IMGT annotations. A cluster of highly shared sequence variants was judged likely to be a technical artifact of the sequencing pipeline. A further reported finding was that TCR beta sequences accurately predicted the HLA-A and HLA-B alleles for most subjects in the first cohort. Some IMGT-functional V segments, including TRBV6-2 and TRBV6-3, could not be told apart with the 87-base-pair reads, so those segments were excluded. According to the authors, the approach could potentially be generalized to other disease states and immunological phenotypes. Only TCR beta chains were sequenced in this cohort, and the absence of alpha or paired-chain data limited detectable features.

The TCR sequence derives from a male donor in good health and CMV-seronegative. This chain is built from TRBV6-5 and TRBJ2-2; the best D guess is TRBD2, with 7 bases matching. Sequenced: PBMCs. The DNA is TGTGCCAGCAGTTATGAGGGGGGGCACACCGGGGAGCTGTTTTTT. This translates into CASSYEGGHTGELFF.